This T cell receptor (beta chain) comes out of a study of shared clonotypes between healthy human individuals. Trimming shortened V by 3 bases and J by 5 bases, and 21 bases separated the two germline ends. The germline CDR1 and CDR2 sequences are SGHTA and FQGNSA. The length of the CDR3 is 17 residues. The assay was immunoSEQ multiplex PCR, and TCRdb's table has in-frame clones only and misses some. The sample consists of about 1 million clones, roughly 70% of them appearing once. The receptor comes from a man younger than 30 in good health. The source material was memory CD4+ T cells sorted from blood. Stated subset: CD45RA-negative fraction. V usage is TRBV7-2 and J usage is TRBJ2-3; possible D gene TRBD2, 6 bases. The CDR3 nucleotides are TGTGCCAGCAGCTTCATAGCGGTTAGCCAGAATGGAGATACGCAGTATTTT. Translated, it gives CASSFIAVSQNGDTQYF.